This passage covers 32 T cell receptor beta chains from one sample sequenced in a study of T-cell memory formation after mild COVID-19. TCRdb re-analysed the 5' RACE reads in MiXCR, keeping a single row per CDR3 protein. The sample holds 190,000 or so distinct CDR3 sequences, around 21% seen once. The sequenced material came from PBMCs or a T cell subset sorted from them (not recorded which). The source of these receptors is an adult woman who had mild COVID-19 (a few samples of this study predate the infection). Cell type and time point are not known.

This clonotype was seen a handful of times. The chain carries TRBV13 and TRBJ2-5, with TRBD1 matching over 8 bases. Trimming at V came to 5 bases and at J to 5 bases, leaving 7 bases not matched to a gene. Germline V gene sequence: CDR1 PRHDT, CDR2 FYEKMQ (reference sequence). The CDR3 totals 14 residues. CDR3 sequence reads: CASSTGTGGETQYF. The DNA for the CDR3 is TGTGCCAGCAGCACTGGGACAGGTGGGGAGACCCAGTACTTC.

This clonotype was seen only a few times. This sequence joins TRBV28 and TRBJ2-7; 8 nucleotides agree with TRBD1. Germline V gene sequence: CDR1 MDHEN, CDR2 SYDVKM. The CDR3 has 14 residues. J lost 6 bases, V lost 2 bases, and 6 bases had no gene match. The CDR3 sequence: CASSLETGAREQYF. CDR3 nucleotide sequence: TGTGCCAGCAGTTTAGAGACAGGGGCCCGCGAGCAGTACTTC.

V gene TRBV6-5 combines with J gene TRBJ2-7, with 8 bases that match TRBD2. The germline V gene encodes CDR1 MNHEY and CDR2 SVGAGI. J gave up 2 bases and V 7 bases, and 13 bases lay outside the gene matches. The CDR3 spans 16 residues. As DNA, the CDR3 is TGTGCCAGCACCGTATCTGCTAGCGGGCTTACCTACGAGCAGTACTTC. Amino acid sequence: CASTVSASGLTYEQYF.

This chain links TRBV2 with TRBJ2-5; possibly TRBD2 for D (6 bases). Trimming took off 6 bases at V and 3 bases at J, with 20 bases between the two ends. Germline values: CDR1 SNHLY, CDR2 FYNNEI. This CDR3 comprises 16 residues. The DNA for the CDR3 is TGTGCCAGCAGGGGTCCCTTAGTCGCGGGAAAAGAGACCCAGTACTTC. This encodes CASRGPLVAGKETQYF. The whole variable domain, remainder taken from reference TRBV2 and TRBJ2-5, is EPEVTQTPSHQVTQMGQEVILRCVPISNHLYFYWYRQILGQKVEFLVSFYNNEISEKSEIFDDQFSVERPDGSNFTLKIRSTKLEDSAMYFCASRGPLVAGKETQYFGPGTRLLVL.

The CDR3 reads CASSAILAGEGNEQFF. CDR3 DNA sequence: TGTGCCAGCAGCGCGATACTAGCGGGAGAGGGGAATGAGCAGTTCTTC. V gene TRBV6-5 combines with J gene TRBJ2-1; 11 bases agree with TRBD2. The V gene's germline CDR1 is MNHEY and CDR2 SVGAGI. CDR3 length equals 16 residues. V trimming: 6 bases; J trimming: 7 bases; junction bases outside the gene matches: 11.

V is TRBV9 and J is TRBJ2-2, with 8 bases fitting TRBD1. V dropped 3 bases and J dropped 1; count of bases not matched to a gene: 5. CDR1 is SGDLS and CDR2 is YYNGEE in the germline V gene. This CDR3 spans 16 amino acids. The DNA of the CDR3 is TGTGCCAGCAGCGCCGAGGACAGGGAGAACACCGGGGAGCTGTTTTTT. Protein product: CASSAEDRENTGELFF. The full variable domain, rest sourced from reference TRBV9 and TRBJ2-2, is DSGVTQTPKHLITATGQRVTLRCSPRSGDLSVYWYQQSLDQGLQFLIQYYNGEERAKGNILERFSAQQFPDLHSELNLSSLELGDSALYFCASSAEDRENTGELFFGEGSRLTVL.

The sample holds a few counts of this clonotype. The CDR3 nucleotides read TGTGCCAGCAGTGGGGAATCCTACGAGCAGTACTTC. It translates to CASSGESYEQYF. The chain links TRBV25-1 to TRBJ2-7, with D unclear. Per the germline V gene, CDR1 is MGHDK and CDR2 is SYGVNS. The CDR3 is made up of 12 amino acids. Trimming pared 4 bases from V and 1 base from J, leaving 5 bases between.

The chain couples TRBV7-9 to TRBJ2-1, with a possible D match to TRBD1 (6 bases). Germline-derived CDR1 and CDR2 are SEHNR and FQNEAQ (reference sequence). The V gene lost 6 bases and the J gene lost 0 bases, with 15 bases spanning the gap. This CDR3 has 16 amino acids. The CDR3 coding sequence is TGTGCCAGCAGATCCCTCGGACAGTACTCCTACAATGAGCAGTTCTTC. It yields the protein CASRSLGQYSYNEQFF.

This clonotype was counted once. The chain employs TRBV5-5 and TRBJ1-6; no clear D. CDR1 and CDR2 (germline): SGHKS, YYEKEE (reference sequence). The V end was cut by 0 bases, the J end by 4 bases, with 17 bases between. The CDR3 is 18 residues long. CDR3: CASSLVPREQLYNSPLHF. CDR3 nucleotides: TGTGCCAGCAGCTTGGTACCCCGAGAGCAGCTTTATAATTCACCCCTCCACTTT. The entire variable domain, with the rest obtained from reference TRBV5-5 and TRBJ1-6, is as follows: DAGVTQSPTHLIKTRGQQVTLRCSPISGHKSVSWYQQVLGQGPQFIFQYYEKEERGRGNFPDRFSARQFPNYSSELNVNALLLGDSALYLCASSLVPREQLYNSPLHFGNGTRLTVT.

The chain is built from TRBV25-1 and TRBJ1-2; D ambiguous. Germline V gene sequence: CDR1 MGHDK, CDR2 SYGVNS. The CDR3 extends over 14 amino acids. V was cut by 1 base and J by 7 bases, with 13 bases left in between. DNA of the CDR3: TGTGCCAGCAGTGAATTTGGACTGCTGCCTGGCTACACCTTC. It codes for CASSEFGLLPGYTF.

This clonotype was detected a few times. The rearrangement uses TRBV5-6 and TRBJ2-1; weak D call: TRBD2 (6 bases). CDR3 length: 13 amino acids. The V end lost 0 bases, the J end lost 7 bases, and 8 bases lay between the germline ends. Germline CDR1 SGHDT, CDR2 YYEEEE. CDR3 DNA sequence: TGTGCCAGCAGCTTGGTTGGGGGGAATGAGCAGTTCTTC. Its protein is CASSLVGGNEQFF.

This clonotype was counted only a few times. The V gene is TRBV6-7, the J gene TRBJ1-5; D unclear. TRBV6-7 is identified as an open reading frame with a role that is uncertain. The CDR3 covers 13 residues. The V and J ends lost 2 bases and 7 bases respectively, with 9 bases between them. CDR3 nucleotide sequence: TGTGCCAGCAGTTACGTAGTGGGGCAGCCCCAGCATTTT. Translating it yields CASSYVVGQPQHF.

J is TRBJ2-5 and V is TRBV29-1; D is possibly TRBD1 or TRBD2 (5 bases each). The CDR3 totals 11 residues. Per the germline V gene, CDR1 is SQVTM and CDR2 is ANQGSEA. The ends were cut back, 4 bases at V and 5 bases at J, with 8 bases in the middle. The CDR3 DNA reads TGCAGCGTTGCCGGGACGGAGACCCAGTACTTC. This gives the protein CSVAGTETQYF.

The chain carries TRBV4-2 and TRBJ2-7; D not certain. The V end lost 1 base, the J end lost 6 bases, and 4 bases lay between the germline ends. The CDR3 length is 11 residues. Per the germline V gene, CDR1 is LGHNA and CDR2 is YNFKEQ. CDR3 protein: CASSQAREQYF. In DNA form, the CDR3 reads TGTGCCAGCAGCCAAGCCCGCGAGCAGTACTTC.

The chain carries TRBV15 and TRBJ1-6, with 11 bases that match TRBD1. The CDR3 is 15 residues long. The trim removed 2 bases at V and 12 bases at J, leaving 6 bases unmatched. CDR1 is LNHNV, CDR2 YYDKDF, per germline (reference sequence). For the CDR3, the DNA is TGTGCCACCAGCAGACGGGACAGGGGGGAGGAACCCCTCCACTTT. This translates into CATSRRDRGEEPLHF.

This clonotype has more than one count but fewer than ten. The chain couples TRBV20-1 to TRBJ2-7; D might be TRBD1 or TRBD2, each matching 5 bases. Trimming removed 0 bases from V and 0 bases from J, with 12 bases in between. Per the germline V gene, CDR1 is DFQATT and CDR2 is SNEGSKA (reference sequence). This CDR3 region has 15 residues. This chain's CDR3 is CSARDYGTSSYEQYF. CDR3 DNA: TGCAGTGCTAGAGATTATGGGACGAGCTCCTACGAGCAGTACTTC.

CDR3 bases: TGTGCCAGCAGCCATCAGGGAATGGTGGAGACCCAGTACTTC. Translation gives CASSHQGMVETQYF. This chain joins TRBV7-6 and TRBJ2-5; D is possibly TRBD1 (5 bases). Germline V gene sequence: CDR1 SGHVS, CDR2 FNYEAQ. Trimming removed 5 bases from V and 5 bases from J, with 15 bases in between. The CDR3 covers 14 residues.

The chain carries TRBV6-1 and TRBJ2-7; no clear D gene. Germline V CDR1 and CDR2: MNHNS, SASEGT. With 2 bases removed from V and 1 base from J, the gap between germline ends came to 15 bases. The CDR3 runs 16 residues. In DNA form, the CDR3 reads TGTGCCAGCAGTGAATATGTAGGCCCGGCATCCTACGAGCAGTACTTC. As protein: CASSEYVGPASYEQYF.

The rearrangement links TRBV20-1 to TRBJ2-3; the match to TRBD2 covers 8 bases. CDR3 size: 13 residues. Germline CDR1 reads DFQATT; CDR2 reads SNEGSKA (reference sequence). The J segment lost 3 bases and the V segment lost 3 bases, leaving 2 bases of the junction unmatched. CDR3 loop: CSARGLGTDTQYF. CDR3 nucleotides: TGCAGTGCTAGGGGACTAGGTACAGATACGCAGTATTTT.

CDR3 protein: CATSDPRGGVAKNIQYF. CDR3 in DNA: TGTGCCACCAGTGACCCCAGGGGTGGCGTCGCCAAAAACATTCAGTACTTC. J is TRBJ2-4 and V is TRBV24-1; a weak D match, TRBD1 (6 bases). The V gene's germline CDR1 is KGHDR and CDR2 SFDVKD. V lost 4 bases and J 1 base, leaving 16 bases between the germline ends. The CDR3 is 17 residues long.

This clonotype was picked up many times. The chain has TRBV7-9 and TRBJ2-6; 8 bases line up with TRBD1. This CDR3 is 16 amino acids long. The V segment lost 1 base and the J segment 15 bases; nucleotides outside the gene matches: 14. The germline V gene encodes CDR1 SEHNR and CDR2 FQNEAQ (reference sequence). CDR3 in amino acids: CASSLVAPGTGPALTF. The CDR3 DNA follows: TGTGCCAGCAGCTTAGTGGCCCCCGGGACAGGACCGGCCCTGACTTTC.

This clonotype has more than one count but fewer than ten. The V call is TRBV20-1, the J call TRBJ2-7; 12 nucleotides line up with TRBD2. The CDR3 totals 15 residues. CDR1 DFQATT and CDR2 SNEGSKA come from the germline V gene (reference sequence). J lost 4 bases, V lost 1 base, and 5 bases had no gene match. CDR3 bases: TGCAGTGCTAGAGTACTAGCGGGAGGATGGTACGAGCAGTACTTC. Its protein is CSARVLAGGWYEQYF.

The chain is built from TRBV10-3 and TRBJ2-3; 13 bases map to TRBD2. Germline V gene sequence: CDR1 ENHRY, CDR2 SYGVKD. This CDR3 region has 16 residues. Unmatched junction bases numbered 6, after V lost 3 bases and J lost 6 bases. In DNA form, the CDR3 reads TGTGCCATCAGTGACGCACTAGCGGGGGGGCTGGATACGCAGTATTTT. Translation: CAISDALAGGLDTQYF.

V usage is TRBV7-6 and J usage is TRBJ1-1; 12 bases match TRBD1. This CDR3 has 17 amino acids. J lost 6 bases, V lost 1 base, and 9 bases had no gene match. CDR1 and CDR2 (germline): SGHVS, FNYEAQ. The CDR3 region is CASSLVPPGQGASEAFF. The CDR3 DNA sequence: TGTGCCAGCAGCTTAGTTCCACCGGGACAGGGGGCCTCTGAAGCTTTCTTT. The complete variable domain, with remaining parts taken from reference TRBV7-6 and TRBJ1-1, reads GAGVSQSPRYKVTKRGQDVALRCDPISGHVSLYWYRQALGQGPEFLTYFNYEAQQDKSGLPNDRFSAERPEGSISTLTIQRTEQRDSAMYRCASSLVPPGQGASEAFFGQGTRLTVV.

CDR3 region: CSVQGNYEQYF. CDR3 sequence (DNA): TGCAGTGTTCAGGGAAACTACGAGCAGTACTTC. The chain is built from TRBV20-1 and TRBJ2-7, with D maybe TRBD1 (5 bases). The CDR3 is 11 residues long. The germline V and J ends were trimmed by 7 bases and 3 bases, with 10 bases remaining between them. Germline-derived CDR1 and CDR2 are DFQATT and SNEGSKA (reference sequence).

The chain recombines TRBV7-2 with TRBJ2-2; the D gene is possibly TRBD2 (5 bases). This CDR3 has 15 residues. V gave up 5 bases and J gave up 5 bases, with 15 bases separating them. Germline V CDR1 and CDR2: SGHTA, FQGNSA. In nucleotides, the CDR3 is TGTGCCAGCAGCCCGATTGGGTCGGGGACCGGGGAGCTGTTTTTT. Its translation: CASSPIGSGTGELFF.

This clonotype was recorded a few times. The rearrangement joins TRBV7-9 to TRBJ2-4; 9 positions match TRBD2. Trimming cost V 4 bases and J 0 bases; bases outside gene matches: 1. The CDR3 has 15 residues. Germline CDR1 and CDR2: SEHNR and FQNEAQ (reference sequence). CDR3 DNA sequence: TGTGCCAGCAGCTCAGCGGGGGGAGCCAAAAACATTCAGTACTTC. This gives the protein CASSSAGGAKNIQYF.

This clonotype was recorded a few times. This chain uses TRBV5-1 with TRBJ2-1, with 9 bases lining up with TRBD2. V lost 2 bases to trimming and J lost 9 bases; unmatched junction nucleotides: 9. The germline V gene has CDR1 SGHRS and CDR2 YFSETQ. The CDR3 sequence is 15 residues long. The CDR3 DNA is TGCGCCAGCAGCTTTAGCGGGAGACCCCCTAGTGAGCAGTTCTTC. It encodes CASSFSGRPPSEQFF.

This clonotype appeared once. The CDR3 loop is CASSDGGAGAEAFF. The CDR3 coding sequence is TGTGCCAGCAGTGACGGGGGCGCAGGGGCTGAAGCTTTCTTT. The chain recombines TRBV6-4 with TRBJ1-1, with a tentative D call TRBD1 (6 bases). The length of the CDR3 is 14 residues. Trimming stripped 2 bases from V and 6 bases from J, with 13 bases between. The V gene's germline CDR1 is MRHNA and CDR2 SNTAGT.

The gene calls are TRBV7-3 and TRBJ2-2, with 8 bases lining up with TRBD1. CDR3 length: 16 amino acids. From germline, CDR1 is SGHTA and CDR2 FQGTGA. V shed 4 bases and J 7 bases; nucleotides not matched to a gene: 11. CDR3 in amino acids: CASSSDWTGRGGELFF. The CDR3 bases are TGTGCCAGCAGCTCCGATTGGACAGGGAGAGGCGGGGAGCTGTTTTTT. Combining the CDR3 with reference TRBV7-3 and TRBJ2-2 gives the whole variable domain GAGVSQTPSNKVTEKGKYVELRCDPISGHTALYWYRQSLGQGPEFLIYFQGTGAADDSGLPNDRFFAVRPEGSVSTLKIQRTERGDSAVYLCASSSDWTGRGGELFFGEGSRLTVL.

This chain links TRBV2 with TRBJ2-7; the match to TRBD1 covers 8 bases. Germline V gene data show CDR1 as SNHLY and CDR2 as FYNNEI. CDR3 length equals 15 residues. V shed 4 bases and J 6 bases; nucleotides not matched to a gene: 11. CDR3 protein: CASSGRRQGFGEQYF. The CDR3 DNA reads as TGTGCCAGCAGTGGACGGCGACAGGGGTTTGGCGAGCAGTACTTC.

The sample holds a few counts of this clonotype. The V call is TRBV3-1, the J call TRBJ1-1; D gene unclear. Deletions cut 4 bases from V and 11 bases from J, with 14 bases between. This CDR3 is 12 amino acids long. Germline V gene lookup returns CDR1 LGHDT and CDR2 YNNKEL (reference sequence). The DNA of the CDR3 is TGTGCCAGCAGCCTAGTGGGGAATGAGGCTTTCTTT. Protein: CASSLVGNEAFF. Based on the CDR3 plus reference TRBV3-1 and TRBJ1-1, the full variable domain is DTAVSQTPKYLVTQMGNDKSIKCEQNLGHDTMYWYKQDSKKFLKIMFSYNNKELIINETVPNRFSPKSPDKAHLNLHINSLELGDSAVYFCASSLVGNEAFFGQGTRLTVV.